This T cell receptor beta chain emerged from a study of cytomegalovirus exposure and HLA in healthy donors. Study-level findings and limits: Testing in vitro showed three CMV-associated chains specific for CMV antigens. Near-uniform donor sequencing depth was presumed by presence/absence analyses. Association of 16,951 TCR beta sequences with HLA alleles was found at 0.05 false discovery rate in a later analysis.

V lost 6 bases and J lost 5; bases outside the gene matches: 8. The CDR3 length is 13 residues. The germline gives CDR1 SQVTM, CDR2 ANQGSEA. With respect to this clone: The antigen is not known.

PCR used 60 Vbeta primers and 13 Jbeta primers. The data were produced by immunoSEQ multiplex PCR, yet TCRdb's version contains in-frame clones alone and is incomplete. This sample has some 70,000 clones, with roughly 80% found just once. Sequencing input: PBMCs. The TCR sequence derives from a male donor in good health and CMV-seropositive. The V and J genes are TRBV29-1 and TRBJ2-7; 9 bases match TRBD1. The CDR3 DNA reads as TGCAGCGTGAGAAAACAGGGGGCGGACGAGCAGTACTTC. Its protein is CSVRKQGADEQYF.